Presented here are 9 T cell receptor beta chains from one specimen sequenced in a study of blood T cell repertoires in COVID-19. Sequenced by immunoSEQ multiplex PCR; TCRdb stores in-frame clones only, minus some. The table includes about 120,000 clones, about 92% detected once. Material: peripheral blood. Source of these receptors: a man in his sixties with COVID-19, enrolled during active disease.

The chain links TRBV19 to TRBJ1-1; 9 bases fit TRBD1. CDR1 and CDR2 from the germline V gene are LNHDA and SQIVND (reference sequence). The CDR3 covers 12 residues. With V trimmed by 9 bases and J by 4 bases, 3 bases remained unmatched. CDR3 in amino acids: CASGDRATEAFF. The CDR3 DNA reads TGTGCCAGCGGGGACAGGGCCACTGAAGCTTTCTTT.

J is TRBJ2-7 and V is TRBV11-2, with 10 bases matching TRBD1. This CDR3 is built from 16 residues. CDR1 is SGHAT and CDR2 is FQNNGV in the germline V gene. V lost 3 bases to trimming and J lost 5 bases; unmatched junction nucleotides: 10. The CDR3 nucleotides are TGTGCCAGCAGCTTTTCAGTGGGACAGGGGAACCACGAGCAGTACTTC. Its translation is CASSFSVGQGNHEQYF. Variable domain in full (rest from reference TRBV11-2 and TRBJ2-7): EAGVAQSPRYKIIEKRQSVAFWCNPISGHATLYWYQQILGQGPKLLIQFQNNGVVDDSQLPKDRFSAERLKGVDSTLKIQPAKLEDSAVYLCASSFSVGQGNHEQYFGPGTRLTVT.

The J gene is TRBJ1-5, the V gene TRBV19; no clear D. Germline CDR1 reads LNHDA; CDR2 reads SQIVND (reference sequence). Trimming left V 5 bases short and J 1 base short, with 9 bases between. The CDR3 covers 14 residues. In nucleotides, the CDR3 is TGTGCCAGTAGTGGCCTAGTGAGCAATCAGCCCCAGCATTTT. Its protein product is CASSGLVSNQPQHF.

The chain employs TRBV19 and TRBJ1-5; D gene ambiguous. Germline values: CDR1 LNHDA, CDR2 SQIVND (reference sequence). This CDR3 region has 12 residues. Trimming stripped 5 bases from V and 6 bases from J, with 8 bases between. The CDR3 DNA reads as TGTGCCAGTAGTTTCCCATCTCAGCCCCAGCATTTT. It encodes CASSFPSQPQHF.

The chain carries TRBV3-1 (or the pseudogene TRBV3-2) and TRBJ1-1; weak D call: TRBD1 (5 bases). V lost 0 bases to trimming and J lost 8 bases, with 10 bases between them. Germline loops: CDR1 LGHDT, CDR2 YNNKEL (reference sequence). The CDR3 length is 13 residues. The CDR3 coding sequence is TGTGCCAGCAGCCAAGATTGGGGACTGGAAGCTTTCTTT. As protein: CASSQDWGLEAFF.

The chain is built from TRBV19 and TRBJ2-7, with D tentatively TRBD2 (5 bases). Trimming shortened V by 5 bases and J by 0 bases, and 11 bases separated the two germline ends. CDR1 and CDR2 from the germline V gene are LNHDA and SQIVND (reference sequence). The CDR3 extends over 14 amino acids. The CDR3 sequence: CASSPRRPSYEQYF. As DNA, the CDR3 is TGTGCCAGTAGTCCGCGGAGGCCCTCCTACGAGCAGTACTTC. Combining the CDR3 with reference TRBV19 and TRBJ2-7 gives the whole variable domain DGGITQSPKYLFRKEGQNVTLSCEQNLNHDAMYWYRQDPGQGLRLIYYSQIVNDFQKGDIAEGYSVSREKKESFPLTVTSAQKNPTAFYLCASSPRRPSYEQYFGPGTRLTVT.

The chain links TRBV28 to TRBJ1-6, with 8 bases fitting TRBD1. This CDR3 has 14 residues. The V segment lost 7 bases and the J segment 8 bases; nucleotides outside the gene matches: 7. Germline V gene sequence: CDR1 MDHEN, CDR2 SYDVKM. DNA for the CDR3: TGTGCCAGCATCCCGGACAGGGCTTATTCACCCCTCCACTTT. It specifies CASIPDRAYSPLHF.

This chain connects TRBV3-1 (or the pseudogene TRBV3-2) to TRBJ2-1; a possible D gene is TRBD2 (6 bases). The CDR3 runs 13 residues. V lost 1 base and J lost 8, with 9 bases in between. CDR1 is LGHDT, CDR2 YNNKEL, per germline (reference sequence). The CDR3 loop is CASSQAPGDEQFF. The CDR3 nucleotides read TGTGCCAGCAGCCAAGCACCGGGGGATGAGCAGTTCTTC.

V gene TRBV2 combines with J gene TRBJ1-3; 8 nucleotides align to TRBD1. The CDR3 totals 16 residues. Germline-derived CDR1 and CDR2 are SNHLY and FYNNEI. V gave up 11 bases and J gave up 0 bases; unmatched junction bases: 12. CDR3 residues: CAPSPRDRFSGNTIYF. Here the CDR3 DNA reads TGTGCCCCCAGCCCCAGGGACAGGTTCTCTGGAAACACCATATATTTT.